The rows below give T cell receptor beta chains drawn from one sample of a study of T cell changes during pregnancy in multiple sclerosis. The table came from immunoSEQ multiplex PCR; TCRdb's copy has only in-frame clones and leaves some out. The repertoire holds around 57,000 clones, roughly 88% seen once, with around 6.8% in the top ten. Material: peripheral blood, obtained in the third trimester of pregnancy. All receptors come from a female donor in good health, enrolled as a control in a pregnancy study. Both conserved end residues are part of each CDR3. Fields, in order: V gene, J gene, clone size, D gene, CDR3 DNA, CDR3 protein. D genes are given only for firm matches. A row's size may be missing; if present it is once, few, many or a size class.

V: TRBV2
J: TRBJ2-3
size: once
D: -
DNA: TGTGCCCCCTCCGGGGACACAGATACGCAGTATTTT
CDR3: CAPSGDTDTQYF

V: TRBV9
J: TRBJ2-1
size: -
D: TRBD2
DNA: TGTGCCAGCAGCGTTGGGCTAGCGGGGGCGGCAATCATGGATGAGCAGTTCTTC
CDR3: CASSVGLAGAAIMDEQFF

V: TRBV27
J: TRBJ2-1
size: -
D: TRBD2
DNA: TGTGCCGTCACGGGGGGAGGGCTTGAGCAGTTCTTC
CDR3: CAVTGGGLEQFF

V: TRBV11-3
J: TRBJ2-7
size: -
D: TRBD1
DNA: TGTGCCAGCAGCTTTACAGGGGATACCTACGAGCAGTACTTC
CDR3: CASSFTGDTYEQYF

V: TRBV27
J: TRBJ2-5
size: -
D: -
DNA: TGTGCCAGCAGTTTTGAGGGCAGGACCGGAACCCAGTACTTC
CDR3: CASSFEGRTGTQYF

V: TRBV5-1
J: TRBJ1-1
size: -
D: -
DNA: TGCGCCAGCAGACAGGCCGGGACACCGAACACTGAAGCTTTCTTT
CDR3: CASRQAGTPNTEAFF

V: TRBV5-4
J: TRBJ2-3
size: -
D: TRBD2
DNA: TGTGCCAGCAGTAGCGGGGGGGCTAGCACAGATACGCAGTATTTT
CDR3: CASSSGGASTDTQYF

V: TRBV12-5
J: TRBJ1-1
size: -
D: -
DNA: TGTGCTAGTGGCACGACAGGGAACACTGAAGCTTTCTTT
CDR3: CASGTTGNTEAFF

V: TRBV2
J: TRBJ1-1
size: -
D: -
DNA: TGTGCCAGCACCCGGAAGGGGGGGCCTGAAGCTTTCTTT
CDR3: CASTRKGGPEAFF

V: TRBV10-3
J: TRBJ1-1
size: -
D: TRBD1
DNA: TGTGCCATCAGCGTGGGACAGGGAAACACTGAAGCTTTCTTT
CDR3: CAISVGQGNTEAFF

V: TRBV2
J: TRBJ2-1
size: -
D: TRBD2
DNA: TGTGCCAGCAGTCAGCGGGAGGGCCCCTTCCGGGAGCAGTTCTTC
CDR3: CASSQREGPFREQFF

V: TRBV4-1
J: TRBJ1-1
size: -
D: -
DNA: TGCGCCAGCAGCCAAGAGTCCGGGCGGGTGGCGAACACTGAAGCTTTCTTT
CDR3: CASSQESGRVANTEAFF

V: TRBV7-2
J: TRBJ2-1
size: -
D: -
DNA: TGTGCCAGCAGCTTAGGGACAAAATCCTACAATGAGCAGTTCTTC
CDR3: CASSLGTKSYNEQFF

V: TRBV29-1
J: TRBJ2-7
size: -
D: -
DNA: TGCAGCGTTGCTGGACACATCATCTACGAGCAGTACTTC
CDR3: CSVAGHIIYEQYF

V: TRBV29-1
J: TRBJ1-2
size: few
D: -
DNA: TGCAGCGTTGATCGGGTGCTCGACCAAAACTATGGCTACACCTTC
CDR3: CSVDRVLDQNYGYTF

V: TRBV7-6
J: TRBJ2-3
size: -
D: TRBD1
DNA: TGTGCCAGCAGCCAGGGACAGGGAGGAACAGATACGCAGTATTTT
CDR3: CASSQGQGGTDTQYF

V: TRBV18
J: TRBJ2-2
size: -
D: -
DNA: TGTGCCAGCTCACCACTTTCTAATTCGAACACCGGGGAGCTGTTTTTT
CDR3: CASSPLSNSNTGELFF

V: TRBV6-1
J: TRBJ2-6
size: once
D: -
DNA: TGTGCCGCACAGGCTTCTGGGGCCAACGTCCTGACTTTC
CDR3: CAAQASGANVLTF

V: TRBV30
J: TRBJ1-6
size: -
D: TRBD1
DNA: TGTGCCTGGAGTTGGACAGGTGATAATTCACCCCTCCACTTT
CDR3: CAWSWTGDNSPLHF

V: TRBV7-7
J: TRBJ2-3
size: -
D: -
DNA: TGTGCTAGCAGCTTGGGCAGGGGGGCCGCAGATACGCAGTATTTT
CDR3: CASSLGRGAADTQYF

V: TRBV21-1
J: TRBJ2-5
size: -
D: -
DNA: TGTGCCAGCAGCAAAACGGGGACAGAGCAAGAGACCCAGTACTTC
CDR3: CASSKTGTEQETQYF

V: TRBV7-6
J: TRBJ1-1
size: -
D: TRBD1
DNA: TGTGCCAGCAGCTCAGGACAGGGCCGATACACTGAAGCTTTCTTT
CDR3: CASSSGQGRYTEAFF

V: TRBV28
J: TRBJ2-1
size: -
D: -
DNA: TGTGCCAGCAGGACAGCAGTTGAGCAGTTCTTC
CDR3: CASRTAVEQFF

V: TRBV7-2
J: TRBJ2-5
size: once
D: TRBD1
DNA: TGTGCCAGCAGCTCGGACAGGGGGCCTGGGGAAGAGACCCAGTACTTC
CDR3: CASSSDRGPGEETQYF

V: TRBV4-3
J: TRBJ2-1
size: once
D: TRBD2
DNA: TGCGCCAGCAGTCCCGGGGTGGGGTCTAGCGGGGGGGCGTACAATGAGCAGTTCTTC
CDR3: CASSPGVGSSGGAYNEQFF

V: TRBV12-5
J: TRBJ2-1
size: -
D: -
DNA: TGTGCTAGTGGTTTGGTACAGGTTAATGAGCAGTTCTTC
CDR3: CASGLVQVNEQFF

V: TRBV2
J: TRBJ1-4
size: -
D: -
DNA: TGTGCCAGCAGTGACCCCGGTGGGGGAGGGAGTGAAAAACTGTTTTTT
CDR3: CASSDPGGGGSEKLFF

V: TRBV11-2
J: TRBJ2-5
size: once
D: TRBD2
DNA: TGTGCCAGCAGCCCCGGGGGACTAGCGCAAGAGACCCAGTACTTC
CDR3: CASSPGGLAQETQYF

V: TRBV6-1
J: TRBJ2-5
size: -
D: -
DNA: TGTGCCAGCAGTGGTGAGTGGACCCAGTACTTC
CDR3: CASSGEWTQYF

V: TRBV9
J: TRBJ2-2
size: -
D: -
DNA: TGTGCCAGCAGCCCGGGACTCCTGAACACCGGGGAGCTGTTTTTT
CDR3: CASSPGLLNTGELFF

V: TRBV7-9
J: TRBJ1-1
size: -
D: TRBD1
DNA: TGTGCCAGCAGCCTCTCGACAGGGGGGTACACTGAAGCTTTCTTT
CDR3: CASSLSTGGYTEAFF

V: TRBV6-6
J: TRBJ2-1
size: -
D: TRBD1
DNA: TGTGCCAGCAGTTACCTTGGACAGGGGAGCAATGAGCAGTTCTTC
CDR3: CASSYLGQGSNEQFF